Only a few counts were recorded for the clone carrying this TCR beta chain. Its specificity is unknown. The CDR3 runs to 15 residues. With 10 bases clipped from V and 0 bases from J, the junction kept 6 bases outside the gene matches. Germline V lookup: CDR1 MRHNA, CDR2 SNTAGT. The data are from a study of post-analysis software for immune sequencing data. General study findings and limits: Five TRBV segments, including TRBV5-6, TRBV5-1 and TRBV20-1, were more frequent in patients than controls.

Unique molecular identifiers featured in each of the TCR beta cDNA libraries. TCRdb re-called the PCR reads with MiXCR, one entry per CDR3 protein. The repertoire consists of about 620,000 distinct CDR3 sequences, with roughly 46% occurring once and the leading ten covering over 1.5%. Specimen: blood. The chain links TRBV6-4 to TRBJ2-3, with 11 bases identical to TRBD2. This receptor was identified in a girl aged 5-17 years with multiple sclerosis. CDR3 region: CATQRLAGSTDTQYF. CDR3 sequence (DNA): TGTGCCACCCAAAGACTAGCGGGGAGCACAGATACGCAGTATTTT.